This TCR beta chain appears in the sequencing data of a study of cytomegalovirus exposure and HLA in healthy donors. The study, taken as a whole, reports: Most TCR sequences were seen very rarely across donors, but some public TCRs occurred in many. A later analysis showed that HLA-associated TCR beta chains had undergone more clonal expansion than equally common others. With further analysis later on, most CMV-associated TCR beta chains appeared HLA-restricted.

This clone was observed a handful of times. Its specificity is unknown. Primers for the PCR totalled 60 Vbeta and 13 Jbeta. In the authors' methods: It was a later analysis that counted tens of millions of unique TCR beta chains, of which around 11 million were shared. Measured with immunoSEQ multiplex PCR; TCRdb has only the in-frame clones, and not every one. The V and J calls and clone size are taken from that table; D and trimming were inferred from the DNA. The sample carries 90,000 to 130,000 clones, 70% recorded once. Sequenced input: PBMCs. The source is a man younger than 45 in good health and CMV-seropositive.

CDR3 residues: CAVGQSSYEQYF. The CDR3 DNA reads as TGTGCCGTAGGACAGAGCTCCTACGAGCAGTACTTC. The chain combines TRBV30 with TRBJ2-7; D is perhaps TRBD1 (6 bases). V lost 8 bases and J 0 bases, leaving 11 bases between the germline ends. CDR3 size: 12 residues. Per the germline V gene, CDR1 is GTSNPN and CDR2 is SVGIG (reference sequence).